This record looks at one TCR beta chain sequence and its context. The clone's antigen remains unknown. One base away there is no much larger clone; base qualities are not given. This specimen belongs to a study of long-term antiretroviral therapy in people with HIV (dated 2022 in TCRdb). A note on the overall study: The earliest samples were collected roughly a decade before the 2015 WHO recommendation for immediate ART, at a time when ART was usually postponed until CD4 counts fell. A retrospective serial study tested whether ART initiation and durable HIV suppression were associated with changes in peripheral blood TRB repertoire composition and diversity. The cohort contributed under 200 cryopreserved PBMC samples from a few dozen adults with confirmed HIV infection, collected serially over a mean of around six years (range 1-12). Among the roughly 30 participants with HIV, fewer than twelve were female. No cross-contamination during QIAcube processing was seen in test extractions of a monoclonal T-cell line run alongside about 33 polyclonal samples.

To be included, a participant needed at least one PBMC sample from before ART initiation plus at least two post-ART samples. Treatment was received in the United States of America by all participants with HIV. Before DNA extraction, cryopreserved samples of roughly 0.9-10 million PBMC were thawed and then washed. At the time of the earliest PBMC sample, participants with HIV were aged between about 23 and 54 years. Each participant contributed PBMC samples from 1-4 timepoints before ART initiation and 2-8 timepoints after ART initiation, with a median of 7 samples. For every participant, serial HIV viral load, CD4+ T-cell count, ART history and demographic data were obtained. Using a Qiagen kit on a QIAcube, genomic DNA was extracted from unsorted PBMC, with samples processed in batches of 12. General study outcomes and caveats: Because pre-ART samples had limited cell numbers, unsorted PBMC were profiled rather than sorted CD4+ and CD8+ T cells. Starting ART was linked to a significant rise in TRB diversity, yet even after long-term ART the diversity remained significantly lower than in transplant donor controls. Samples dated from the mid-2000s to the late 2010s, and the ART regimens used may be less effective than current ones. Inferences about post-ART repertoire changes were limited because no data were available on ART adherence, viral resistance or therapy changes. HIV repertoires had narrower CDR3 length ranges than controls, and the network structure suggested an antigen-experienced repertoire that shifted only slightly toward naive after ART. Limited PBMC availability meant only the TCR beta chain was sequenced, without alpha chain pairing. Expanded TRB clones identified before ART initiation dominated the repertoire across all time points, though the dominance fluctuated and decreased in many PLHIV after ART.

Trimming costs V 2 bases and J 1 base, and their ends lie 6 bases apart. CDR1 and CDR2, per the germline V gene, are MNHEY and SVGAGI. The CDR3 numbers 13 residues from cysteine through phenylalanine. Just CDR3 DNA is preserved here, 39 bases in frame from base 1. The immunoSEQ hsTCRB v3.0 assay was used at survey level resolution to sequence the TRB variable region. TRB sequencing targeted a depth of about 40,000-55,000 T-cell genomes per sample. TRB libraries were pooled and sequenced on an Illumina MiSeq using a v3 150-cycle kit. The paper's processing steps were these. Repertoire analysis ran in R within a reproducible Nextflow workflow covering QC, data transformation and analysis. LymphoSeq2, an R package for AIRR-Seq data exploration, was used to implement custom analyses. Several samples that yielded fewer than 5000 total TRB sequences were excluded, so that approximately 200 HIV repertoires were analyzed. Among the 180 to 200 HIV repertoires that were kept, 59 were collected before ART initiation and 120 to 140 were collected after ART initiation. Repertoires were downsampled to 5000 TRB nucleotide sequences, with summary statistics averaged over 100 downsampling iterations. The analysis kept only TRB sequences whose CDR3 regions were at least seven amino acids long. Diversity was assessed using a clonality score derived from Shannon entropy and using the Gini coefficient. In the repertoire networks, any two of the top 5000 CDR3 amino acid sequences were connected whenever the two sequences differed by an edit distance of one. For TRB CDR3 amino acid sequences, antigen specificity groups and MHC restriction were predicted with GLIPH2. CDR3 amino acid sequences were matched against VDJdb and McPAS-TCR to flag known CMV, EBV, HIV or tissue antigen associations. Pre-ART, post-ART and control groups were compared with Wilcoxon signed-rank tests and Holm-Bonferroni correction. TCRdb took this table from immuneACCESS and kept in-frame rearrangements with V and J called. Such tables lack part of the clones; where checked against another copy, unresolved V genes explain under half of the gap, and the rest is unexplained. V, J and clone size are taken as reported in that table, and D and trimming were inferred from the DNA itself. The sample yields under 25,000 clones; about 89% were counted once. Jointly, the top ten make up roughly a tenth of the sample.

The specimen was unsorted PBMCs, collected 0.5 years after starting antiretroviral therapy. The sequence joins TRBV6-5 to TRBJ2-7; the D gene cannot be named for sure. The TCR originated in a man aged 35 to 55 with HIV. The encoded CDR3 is CASSYAESYEQYF. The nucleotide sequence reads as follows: TGTGCCAGCAGTTACGCGGAATCCTACGAGCAGTACTTC.